This T cell receptor (beta chain) comes out of a study of OX40 agonist ivuxolimab in advanced cancers. At baseline, cycle 4 day 1, and cycle 7 day 1, blood was sampled. The germline gives CDR1 SGHAT, CDR2 FQNNGV. This CDR3 comprises 16 residues. V gave up 7 bases and J gave up 11 bases; unmatched junction bases: 19. Libraries were prepared by immunoSEQ multiplex PCR; TCRdb keeps only in-frame clonotypes and omits some of them. This table holds 50,000 to 65,000 clones, over 80% found once. Details on this clone: The antigen is not known.

Study-level findings and limits: The antigen specificity of the peripheral T cells (those that were expanded) was not determined. Normalized T-cell clonal expansion was also low in a subset of nonresponders.

J is TRBJ1-1 and V is TRBV11-2; 10 bases map to TRBD1. The TCR sequence derives from an adult with an advanced solid tumor such as melanoma, head and neck, liver or kidney cancer. The sequenced sample was CD4+ or CD8+ T cells sorted from blood, obtained in a trial of the OX40 agonist ivuxolimab. CDR3 loop: CASTAGTGDTSSRAFF. As DNA, the CDR3 is TGTGCCAGCACCGCCGGGACAGGGGACACCTCCTCGAGGGCTTTCTTT.